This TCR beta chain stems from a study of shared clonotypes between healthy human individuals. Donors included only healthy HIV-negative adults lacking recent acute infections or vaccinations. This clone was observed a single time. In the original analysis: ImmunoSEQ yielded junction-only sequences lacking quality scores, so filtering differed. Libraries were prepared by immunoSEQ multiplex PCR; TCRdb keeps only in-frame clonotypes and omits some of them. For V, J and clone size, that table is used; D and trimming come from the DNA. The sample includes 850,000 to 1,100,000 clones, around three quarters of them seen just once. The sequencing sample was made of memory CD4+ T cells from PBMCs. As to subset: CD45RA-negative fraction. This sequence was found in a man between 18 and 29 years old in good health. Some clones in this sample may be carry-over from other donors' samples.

Written as DNA, the CDR3 is TGTGCCAGCAGCTCCAGACGGACAGGGTATAGTGAGCAGTTCTTC. As protein: CASSSRRTGYSEQFF. This chain connects TRBV11-1 to TRBJ2-1, with 8 nucleotides matching TRBD1. V was pared by 4 bases and J by 9 bases, with 11 bases of the junction left unmatched. CDR1 and CDR2 from the germline V gene are SGHAT and FQDESV (reference sequence). This CDR3 region has 15 residues. Full variable domain (rest looked up from reference TRBV11-1 and TRBJ2-1): EAEVAQSPRYKITEKSQAVAFWCDPISGHATLYWYRQILGQGPELLVQFQDESVVDDSQLPKDRFSAERLKGVDSTLKIQPAELGDSAMYLCASSSRRTGYSEQFFGPGTRLTVL.